These T cell receptor beta chains were read from a single sample in a study of T cell changes during pregnancy in multiple sclerosis. Produced via immunoSEQ multiplex PCR; TCRdb's table is partial and in-frame only. Here the sample spans 70,000 to 95,000 clones, roughly 93% being singletons. Sequences were derived from peripheral blood, sampled in the third trimester of pregnancy. Every receptor here comes from a female donor with multiple sclerosis, enrolled in a pregnancy study. CDR3s include the opening cysteine and the closing phenylalanine or tryptophan. The D gene is left open where the match is weak. Size tells how often a clone was seen (once, few, many) or the class of an expanded clone, and some rows leave it out.

size	J	length	V	D	DNA	CDR3
NA	TRBJ2-1	11	TRBV30	NA	TGTGCCTGGACGAATCTAAATGAGCAGTTCTTC	CAWTNLNEQFF
NA	TRBJ2-3	15	TRBV14	NA	TGTGCCAGCAGCCTCCGCAGGACAAGCACAGATACGCAGTATTTT	CASSLRRTSTDTQYF
NA	TRBJ1-5	15	TRBV28	TRBD1	TGTGCCAGCAGTCTCCGGGACAGGCTTTCCCAGCCCCAGCATTTT	CASSLRDRLSQPQHF
NA	TRBJ1-2	14	TRBV19	NA	TGTGCCAGTAGTATGGGCCGACAGGTCTATGGCTACACCTTC	CASSMGRQVYGYTF
NA	TRBJ2-1	14	TRBV6-6	NA	TGTGCCAGCACGATACAGGAGGGGCTGGGTGAGCAGTTCTTC	CASTIQEGLGEQFF
NA	TRBJ1-1	14	TRBV29-1	NA	TGCAGCGCTGACAAAGCAGGGTTTGGCACTGAAGCTTTCTTT	CSADKAGFGTEAFF
NA	TRBJ2-5	14	TRBV19	TRBD1	TGTGCCAGCCGGCGGACAGGTCCTCAAGAGACCCAGTACTTC	CASRRTGPQETQYF
NA	TRBJ2-1	16	TRBV11-2	NA	TGTGCCAGCAGCTTAAGGGTGGACAGACCCTACAATGAGCAGTTCTTC	CASSLRVDRPYNEQFF
NA	TRBJ2-3	16	TRBV9	NA	TGTGCCAGCAGCTCCCGGGGAGGAGACTCCACAGATACGCAGTATTTT	CASSSRGGDSTDTQYF
NA	TRBJ2-1	15	TRBV28	NA	TGTGCCAGCAGTTCAATTCCGGGACTCAACAATGAGCAGTTCTTC	CASSSIPGLNNEQFF
once	TRBJ2-3	16	TRBV19	NA	TGTGCCAGTAGTCGGTCCAGGGGTTCTAGCACAGATACGCAGTATTTT	CASSRSRGSSTDTQYF
NA	TRBJ2-1	14	TRBV18	NA	TGTGCCAGCTCACCACCTGGCAGGGTCGGAAGGCAGTTCTTC	CASSPPGRVGRQFF